The 18 T cell receptor beta chains listed next were all sequenced from one sample in a study of molecular identifiers for immune sequencing clone quantification. TCRdb used MiXCR to reprocess the PCR reads, holding one entry per CDR3 protein. The sample lists approximately 590,000 distinct CDR3 sequences, about 25% occurring once. Source material: naive CD8+ T cells from blood, with Jurkat cell RNA spiked in. Subset indicated: FACS-sorted CD8+CD4-CCR7+CD45RA+ naive T cells. These receptors were collected from a human donor in good health. Some libraries in this study had Jurkat cell RNA spiked in.

The rearrangement uses TRBV30 and TRBJ2-7, with D unresolved. Trimming stripped 0 bases from V and 3 bases from J, with 9 bases between. The CDR3 loop spans 13 amino acids. Germline CDR1 reads GTSNPN; CDR2 reads SVGIG (reference sequence). The CDR3 nucleotides read TGTGCCTGGAGTGTTCTCCTTAACTACGAGCAGTACTTC. Residues: CAWSVLLNYEQYF.

V and J are TRBV11-3 and TRBJ2-4; 11 bases map to TRBD2. J gave up 0 bases and V 3 bases, and 13 bases lay outside the gene matches. Germline-derived CDR1 and CDR2 are SGHNT and YENEEA. The CDR3 is made up of 20 amino acids. The CDR3 bases are TGTGCCAGCAGCTTCTATAGCGGGAGGGCTCCCTTTATAGCCAAAAACATTCAGTACTTC. Its protein product is CASSFYSGRAPFIAKNIQYF.

As to this clonotype: This could be a read error, since a much larger clone is one nucleotide away. Here the CDR3 DNA reads TGTGCCAGCAGCTCCTCGACCGGGACGGTCTACACGTATGAGCAGTTCTTC. Its translation: CASSSSTGTVYTYEQFF. The chain has TRBV7-2 and TRBJ2-1, with D perhaps TRBD1 or TRBD2 (5 bases each). Trimming removed 4 bases from V and 8 bases from J, with 24 bases in between. Germline V CDR1 and CDR2: SGHTA, FQGNSA. The CDR3 is 17 amino acids.

The table lists this clonotype with a few counts. The chain carries TRBV20-1 and TRBJ2-1, with D uncertain. Between the trimmed V and J ends, which lost 0 bases and 7 bases, there was a span of 4 bases. Germline V gives CDR1 DFQATT, CDR2 SNEGSKA (reference sequence). CDR3 length: 11 amino acids. In DNA, the CDR3 is TGCAGTGCTAGAGAGATTAATGAGCAGTTCTTC. Residues: CSAREINEQFF.

This clonotype was seen more than once but under ten times. The germline gene is not matched at one end of the junction; a read error may be the cause. V and J are TRBV5-1 and TRBJ1-1; the D is unclear. The CDR3 has 14 amino acids. Germline CDR1 and CDR2: SGHRS and YFSETQ. CDR3: CASGLVGVLDEAFF. In DNA, the CDR3 is TGCGCCAGCGGCTTGGTCGGGGTTCTGGATGAAGCTTTCTTT.

The table lists this clonotype with a few counts. V and J are TRBV7-2 and TRBJ2-1; possible D gene TRBD2, 6 bases. The CDR3 runs 17 residues. V lost 2 bases to trimming and J lost 0 bases, with 14 bases between them. The germline gives CDR1 SGHTA, CDR2 FQGNSA. The CDR3 protein is CASSLLGAGSSYNEQFF. DNA for the CDR3: TGTGCCAGCAGCTTACTAGGGGCGGGGAGCTCCTACAATGAGCAGTTCTTC.

To note about this clonotype: Lacking the conserved final phenylalanine or tryptophan, this CDR3 likely reflects a read error. The chain is built from TRBV4-3 and TRBJ1-6; no definite D call. Germline loops: CDR1 LGHNA, CDR2 YSLEER. CDR3 length: 15 residues. Trimming shortened V by 4 bases and J by 7 bases, and 14 bases separated the two germline ends. The DNA for the CDR3 is TGCGCCAGCAGCCTAGGACGGATTCAAAATTCACCCCTCCACTCT. The encoded protein is CASSLGRIQNSPLHS.

This clonotype was observed a handful of times. The chain joins TRBV30 to TRBJ1-2, with TRBD1 matching 9 bases. Trimming cost V 0 bases and J 3 bases; bases outside gene matches: 14. CDR3 length: 18 amino acids. CDR1 is GTSNPN, CDR2 SVGIG, per germline (reference sequence). The CDR3 DNA reads TGTGCCTGGAGTGTAGGGGCTCGTAAAGGGACAGGGCACTATGGCTACACCTTC. It codes for CAWSVGARKGTGHYGYTF.

The chain joins TRBV12-3 or TRBV12-4 to TRBJ2-7; D assignment may be TRBD1 or TRBD2 (6 bases each). Trimming pared 8 bases from V and 3 bases from J, leaving 32 bases between. This CDR3 is built from 19 residues. CDR3 sequence: CASGSSRQGNVGGHYEQYF. The DNA of the CDR3 is TGTGCCAGCGGTTCATCCCGGCAGGGGAATGTGGGGGGCCACTACGAGCAGTACTTC.

This clonotype has a handful of counts. The rearrangement links TRBV30 to TRBJ2-7, with D hard to call. The CDR3 totals 13 residues. Germline V gives CDR1 GTSNPN, CDR2 SVGIG (reference sequence). Trimming pared 3 bases from V and 6 bases from J, leaving 15 bases between. CDR3 DNA: TGTGCCTGGAGGGTGGCGTCTCTAGGCGAGCAGTACTTC. Translation: CAWRVASLGEQYF.

The table lists this clonotype with a few counts. The CDR3 protein is CATSGKIGELFF. The CDR3 nucleotides read TGTGCCACCAGTGGGAAAATCGGGGAGCTGTTTTTT. J is TRBJ2-2 and V is TRBV15, with D unresolved. V gave up 6 bases and J gave up 7 bases, with 9 bases separating them. Germline-derived CDR1 and CDR2 are LNHNV and YYDKDF (reference sequence). The CDR3 length is 12 residues. The variable domain in full, completed from reference TRBV15 and TRBJ2-2, reads DAMVIQNPRYQVTQFGKPVTLSCSQTLNHNVMYWYQQKSSQAPKLLFHYYDKDFNNEADTPDNFQSRRPNTSFCFLDIRSPGLGDTAMYLCATSGKIGELFFGEGSRLTVL.

Comments on this clonotype: A much larger clone lies a single base off, so this may be a read error. J is TRBJ2-3 and V is TRBV12-3 or TRBV12-4, with D unresolved. The CDR3 contains 14 residues. V dropped 5 bases and J dropped 3 bases, with 12 bases sitting between them. Written as DNA, the CDR3 is TGTGCCAGCAGTGGCGACCCATCGACAGATACGCAGTATTTT. As protein: CASSGDPSTDTQYF.

In this sample, this clonotype turned up a few times. A much larger clone lies a single base off, so this may be a read error. The chain joins TRBV4-1 to TRBJ2-7; perhaps TRBD2 as D (5 bases). V lost 0 bases and J lost 2, with 5 bases in between. The germline gives CDR1 MGHRA, CDR2 YSYEKL. CDR3 length: 13 residues. CDR3 nucleotides: TGCGCCAGCAGCCAAGAGAGGGCCTACGAGCAGTACTTC. It codes for CASSQERAYEQYF.

Comment on this clonotype: One end of the junction fails to match germline, which may point to a read error. The chain has TRBV11-2 and TRBJ2-4, with 8 bases identical to TRBD2. The CDR3 contains 15 residues. Germline V CDR1 and CDR2: SGHAT, FQNNGV. CDR3 nucleotides: TGTGCCAGCAGCTTAGGACTAGCGAGGGGTCACATTCTGTACTTC. This gives the protein CASSLGLARGHILYF.

This clonotype was seen repeatedly, ten times or more. The chain recombines TRBV6-2 or TRBV6-3 with TRBJ1-1; 7 nucleotides align to TRBD1. Germline values: CDR1 MNHEY, CDR2 SVGEGT. The ends lost 5 bases at V and 6 bases at J; junction bases unmatched: 12. The CDR3 contains 15 residues. For the CDR3, the DNA is TGTGCCAGCAGTACACTGGGCAGGGGGGTTTCTGAAGCTTTCTTT. Protein: CASSTLGRGVSEAFF.

This clonotype was seen a single time. This clone may be a read error of a much larger clone one base away. The gene calls are TRBV7-9 and TRBJ2-5; TRBD2 matches at 8 bases. Per the germline V gene, CDR1 is SEHNR and CDR2 is FQNEAQ (reference sequence). The length of the CDR3 is 16 residues. Here the CDR3 reads CASSQGRAGAQEPQYF. The CDR3 nucleotides read TGTGCCAGCAGCCAGGGGCGAGCGGGAGCCCAAGAGCCCCAGTACTTC. Full variable domain (rest looked up from reference TRBV7-9 and TRBJ2-5): DTGVSQNPRHKITKRGQNVTFRCDPISEHNRLYWYRQTLGQGPEFLTYFQNEAQLEKSRLLSDRFSAERPKGSFSTLEIQRTEQGDSAMYLCASSQGRAGAQEPQYFGPGTRLLVL.

The gene calls are TRBV30 and TRBJ2-1, with 7 bases fitting TRBD2. This CDR3 has 16 amino acids. Trimming took 3 bases from V and 1 from J; bases not matched to a gene: 9. Germline CDR1 and CDR2: GTSNPN and SVGIG (reference sequence). CDR3 region: CAWRGGTEWSYNEQFF. The DNA for the CDR3 is TGTGCCTGGAGGGGGGGGACTGAGTGGTCCTACAATGAGCAGTTCTTC.

This sequence joins TRBV18 and TRBJ2-3; D uncertain. The CDR3 loop spans 13 amino acids. Trimming cost V 4 bases and J 2 bases, with 7 bases left between them. Germline V CDR1 and CDR2: KGHSH, LQKENI. This CDR3 reads CASSRTNTDTQYF. CDR3 DNA sequence: TGTGCCAGCTCACGAACAAACACAGATACGCAGTATTTT.